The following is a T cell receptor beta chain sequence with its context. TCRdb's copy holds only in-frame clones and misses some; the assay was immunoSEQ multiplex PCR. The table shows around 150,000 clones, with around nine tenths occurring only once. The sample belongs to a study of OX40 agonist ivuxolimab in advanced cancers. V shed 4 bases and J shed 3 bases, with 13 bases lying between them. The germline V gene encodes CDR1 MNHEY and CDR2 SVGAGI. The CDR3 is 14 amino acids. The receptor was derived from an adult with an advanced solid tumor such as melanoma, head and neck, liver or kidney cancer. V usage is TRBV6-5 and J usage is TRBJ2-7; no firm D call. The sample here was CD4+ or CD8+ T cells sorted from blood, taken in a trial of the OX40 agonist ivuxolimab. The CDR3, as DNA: TGTGCCAGCAGTTCCAGATGGAGCCTCTACGAGCAGTACTTC. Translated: CASSSRWSLYEQYF.